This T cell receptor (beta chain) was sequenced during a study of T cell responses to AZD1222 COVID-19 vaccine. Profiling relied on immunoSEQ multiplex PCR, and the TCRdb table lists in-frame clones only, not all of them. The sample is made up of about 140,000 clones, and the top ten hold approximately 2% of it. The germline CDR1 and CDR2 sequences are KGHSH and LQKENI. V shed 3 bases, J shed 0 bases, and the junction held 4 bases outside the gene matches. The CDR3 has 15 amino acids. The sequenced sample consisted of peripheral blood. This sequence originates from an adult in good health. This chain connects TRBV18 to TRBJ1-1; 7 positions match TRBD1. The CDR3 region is CASSPRDRVNTEAFF. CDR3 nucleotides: TGTGCCAGCTCACCGAGAGACAGGGTGAACACTGAAGCTTTCTTT. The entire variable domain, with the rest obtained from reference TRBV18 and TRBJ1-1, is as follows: NAGVMQNPRHLVRRRGQEARLRCSPMKGHSHVYWYRQLPEEGLKFMVYLQKENIIDESGMPKERFSAEFPKEGPSILRIQQVVRGDSAAYFCASSPRDRVNTEAFFGQGTRLTVV.